This TCR beta chain was sequenced during a study of Ad26.COV2.S vaccination and SARS-CoV-2 variants. Study-level background: Dosing was one shot or two shots 56 days apart.

Germline loops: CDR1 LGHNA, CDR2 YSLEER. The CDR3 totals 15 residues. V was shortened by 1 base and J by 3 bases, with 13 bases between the two germline ends. Whole-study findings and limits: Vaccinated individuals (as opposed to placebo recipients) had higher spike-specific TCR breadth.

The repertoire was sequenced with immunoSEQ multiplex PCR; TCRdb's copy has only in-frame clones and lacks some. This repertoire shows around 450,000 clones, nearly 90% found once; its top ten account for just over 2.5%. Indicated treatment: about 20 received Ad26.COV2.S at low or high dose, single or two shots; about 5 received placebo; per-sample allocation not given. Specimens were obtained on day 63 following the first vaccine or placebo injection. An 18-55-year-old adult in Boston served as donor. As for this clone: Antigen: not known.

The chain couples TRBV4-3 to TRBJ2-7; D unresolved. The sequence derives from a person aged 18-65 years who received the Ad26.COV2.S COVID-19 vaccine or a placebo. The sample consisted of peripheral blood, taken in a trial of Ad26.COV2.S vaccine versus placebo. This chain's CDR3 is CASSQGARRSYEQYF. DNA for the CDR3: TGCGCCAGCAGCCAAGGCGCCAGGAGAAGCTACGAGCAGTACTTC.